This is a list of T cell receptor beta chains from one sample in a study of blood T cells in healthy people across ages. TCRdb ran MiXCR on the 5' RACE reads and lists one entry per CDR3 protein. The table records some 1,000,000 distinct CDR3 sequences, almost 25% of them present only once. This same sample was also part of a study on T cells of mothers and their children.

Sequenced material: blood. Receptors were obtained from a girl aged 2 to 10 in good health. The CDR3 runs from the conserved cysteine through the conserved F or W. D genes are given only for firm matches. Clone size is stated in some rows and not others, as once, few, many or a class when expanded.

TRBJ2-5,NA,TRBV3-1,few,TGTGCCAGCAGCCAAGGGAGGAGAGCTCAAGAGACCCAGTACTTC,CASSQGRRAQETQYF
TRBJ1-1,TRBD1,TRBV12-3/TRBV12-4,NA,TGTGCCAGCACCCGGACAGGGTACACTGAAGCTTTCTTT,CASTRTGYTEAFF
TRBJ1-4,NA,TRBV18,few,TGTGCCAGCTCAACTACGGGGCTACCCTATGAAAAACTGTTTTTT,CASSTTGLPYEKLFF
TRBJ2-2,NA,TRBV15,few,TGTGCCACCAGCAGAGAATTTCAGGGGCCCACCGGGGAGCTGTTTTTT,CATSREFQGPTGELFF
TRBJ2-2,NA,TRBV27,few,TGTGCCAGCAGTTCCGAGTTGGGGGCCGGGGAGCTGTTTTTT,CASSSELGAGELFF
TRBJ2-1,NA,TRBV13,few,TGTGCCAGCAGCTTAGGATCTAGCGTCGATGAGCAGTTCTTC,CASSLGSSVDEQFF
TRBJ2-6,NA,TRBV29-1,NA,TGCAGCGTTGAGGACTCTGGGGCCAACGTCCTGACTTTC,CSVEDSGANVLTF
TRBJ2-5,TRBD2,TRBV20-1,NA,TGCAGTGCACAACCCCCCCGGGACTACCAACAAGAGACCCAGTACTTC,CSAQPPRDYQQETQYF
TRBJ1-3,NA,TRBV7-9,few,TGTGCCAGCAGCTCCCGACTGAAGGAAAACACCATATATTTT,CASSSRLKENTIYF
TRBJ2-1,NA,TRBV7-9,NA,TGTGCCTTAGGGGGAAGCTCCTACAATGAGCAGTTCTTC,CALGGSSYNEQFF
TRBJ1-2,NA,TRBV25-1,NA,TGTGCCAGCAGGGAATCTGGGGCTCCAGGCTACACCTTC,CASRESGAPGYTF
TRBJ1-5,NA,TRBV4-2,NA,TGTGCCAGCAGCCAAGTTGTAGACTGGGATCAGCCCCAGCATTTT,CASSQVVDWDQPQHF
TRBJ1-1,NA,TRBV27,NA,TGTGCCAGTCAACAGCAATCGGGAACTGAAGCTTTCTTT,CASQQQSGTEAFF
TRBJ2-2,NA,TRBV28,NA,TGTGCCAGCAGTTTGGGGCTATGGAACACCGGGGAGCTGTTTTTT,CASSLGLWNTGELFF
TRBJ1-6,TRBD1,TRBV10-3,once,TGTGCCACCTACAGGGGCACCGACTCCCTCCACTTT,CATYRGTDSLHF
TRBJ1-4,NA,TRBV28,NA,TGTGCCAGCAGTTTTTATTCCCAGTTTGGGAGCGCAACTAATGAAAAACTGTTTTTT,CASSFYSQFGSATNEKLFF
TRBJ1-5,NA,TRBV7-6,NA,TGTGCCAGCAGCTTAGGACCCGGGTTCTACAATCAGCCCCAGCATTTT,CASSLGPGFYNQPQHF
TRBJ2-7,NA,TRBV6-1,NA,TGTGCCAGCATGGACCCTACGTACGAGCAGTACTTC,CASMDPTYEQYF
TRBJ2-1,TRBD2,TRBV7-9,few,TGTGCCAGCAGCTTGCCTAGCGGGAGGGGGGGGAGCTCCTACAATGAGCAGTTCTTC,CASSLPSGRGGSSYNEQFF
TRBJ2-2,NA,TRBV7-2,few,TGTGCCAGCAGCTTAAAGCTCGCAACCGGGGAGCTGTTTTTT,CASSLKLATGELFF
TRBJ2-5,TRBD1,TRBV2,NA,TGTGCCAGCACCTCTGGACAGGGCGAAGAGACCCAGTACTTC,CASTSGQGEETQYF
TRBJ2-3,TRBD2,TRBV20-1,NA,TGCAGTGCTGAGTTCTATAGCGGGCCTAGCACAGATACGCAGTATTTT,CSAEFYSGPSTDTQYF
TRBJ1-5,NA,TRBV4-3,few,TGCGCCAGCAGCCAAGAAATCTCAGAGGATCAGCCCCAGCATTTT,CASSQEISEDQPQHF
TRBJ1-4,TRBD1,TRBV5-1,few,TGCGCCAGCAGTTTTACAGGGGATGTGGAAAAACTGTTTTTT,CASSFTGDVEKLFF
TRBJ2-7,NA,TRBV7-9,few,TGTGCCAGCAGCAACCCGGTCCCGGACAGAACGGGCGTCCCCTACGAGCAGTACTTC,CASSNPVPDRTGVPYEQYF
TRBJ1-2,NA,TRBV12-3/TRBV12-4,NA,TGTGCCAGCAGTTCAAACCCCTATGGCTATGGCTCCACCTTC,CASSSNPYGYGSTF
TRBJ2-5,NA,TRBV7-2,NA,TGTGCCAGCAGCAAAATACAGATACACGGCCGGGAGACCCAGTACTTC,CASSKIQIHGRETQYF
TRBJ2-4,NA,TRBV6-2/TRBV6-3,NA,TGTGCCAGCGAGACTGTAAACGGGAACATTCAGTACTTC,CASETVNGNIQYF
TRBJ2-5,NA,TRBV7-3,few,TGTGCCAGCAGCAGAGGGTGGGATCCCCAAGAGACCCAGTACTTC,CASSRGWDPQETQYF
TRBJ2-2,TRBD1,TRBV6-1,NA,TGTGCCAGCAGTCAGGACAGGGGTGATTTATACACCGGGGAGCTGTTTTTT,CASSQDRGDLYTGELFF
TRBJ1-6,TRBD1,TRBV15,NA,TGTGCCACCAGCAAGACAGGGTCTCTCCACTCCTATAATTCACCCCTCCACTTT,CATSKTGSLHSYNSPLHF
TRBJ1-4,NA,TRBV15,few,TGTGCCACCAGCAGAGAGCAAACTAATGAAAAACTGTTTTTT,CATSREQTNEKLFF
TRBJ1-2,NA,TRBV3-1,few,TGTGCCAGCAGCCAAGGCGGCCGCGAAGGCTACACCTTC,CASSQGGREGYTF
TRBJ2-7,NA,TRBV29-1,NA,TGCAGCGTTGTTACAGGGTATACCTACGAGCAGTACTTC,CSVVTGYTYEQYF
TRBJ2-1,NA,TRBV12-3/TRBV12-4,many,TGTGCCAGCAGCCCTTGGGTGTCGGATGAGCAGTTCTTC,CASSPWVSDEQFF
TRBJ1-1,NA,TRBV14,NA,TGTGCCAGCAGCGAATCGGGATTCATGAACACTGAAGCTTTCTTT,CASSESGFMNTEAFF
TRBJ2-1,NA,TRBV7-9,NA,TGTGCCAGCAGGGTAAATCAGGGGAATGAGCAGTTCTTC,CASRVNQGNEQFF
TRBJ2-7,TRBD2,TRBV18,NA,TGTGCCAGCTCATCGATCAAGCGGGAGGACTACGAGCAGTACTTC,CASSSIKREDYEQYF
TRBJ2-7,TRBD1,TRBV29-1,few,TGCAGCGTTGTAGGGACAGCCGTTTCTCCCTACTACGAGCAGTACTTC,CSVVGTAVSPYYEQYF
TRBJ2-3,NA,TRBV3-1,many,TGTGCCAGCAGCAGATCTGATACGCAGTATTTT,CASSRSDTQYF
TRBJ2-7,TRBD1,TRBV20-1,once,TGCAGTGCTATACAAACCGGGACAGGGCGCACCTACGAGCAGTACTTC,CSAIQTGTGRTYEQYF
TRBJ2-7,NA,TRBV9,NA,TGTGCCAGCAGCGTGGCGAGCGGTAGCGAGCAGTACTTC,CASSVASGSEQYF
TRBJ2-3,NA,TRBV12-3/TRBV12-4,NA,TGTGCCAGCAGTTTCGTAGTAGCAACAGATACGCAGTATTTT,CASSFVVATDTQYF
TRBJ2-5,TRBD1,TRBV4-1,few,TGCGCCAGCAGCGTCCGACAGGCCGTAGGGGGCAAAGAGACCCAGTACTTC,CASSVRQAVGGKETQYF
TRBJ2-3,NA,TRBV29-1,few,TGCAGCATCCCTGGGACAGATACGCAGTATTTT,CSIPGTDTQYF
TRBJ2-7,NA,TRBV7-3,few,TGTGCCAGCAGCTGGGGGGACGGCCTCTACGAGCAGTACTTC,CASSWGDGLYEQYF
TRBJ2-3,NA,TRBV6-4,NA,TGTGCCAGCAGTGCCTCCGTTCTAGGGACTGGCACAGATACGCAGTATTTT,CASSASVLGTGTDTQYF
TRBJ2-1,NA,TRBV20-1,NA,TGCAGTGCCGCGGGTCCCTTATCCTACAATGAGCAGTTCTTC,CSAAGPLSYNEQFF